This TCR beta chain was identified in a study of T cell repertoires in cytomegalovirus infection. Study at large: Used in the study were CMV epitopes, some recently identified and HLA-C-restricted, others well-studied and HLA-B-restricted. A matching HLA type, together with CMV infection, was signaled by public TCR beta signatures.

Only a few counts were recorded for this clonotype. Its antigen is not identified. Whole-study results and caveats: Dominant in the ex vivo response were TCR beta clonotypes restricted by HLA-C and specific for CMV. Cumulative public TCR beta family frequency identified carriers of CMV plus the relevant HLA.

Germline lookup yields CDR1 MGHDK and CDR2 SYGVNS. The CDR3 has 18 residues. V lost 2 bases and J lost 0; bases outside the gene matches: 7. TCRdb fed the reads into MiXCR, producing one record per CDR3 protein. This sample has 650,000 to 900,000 distinct CDR3 sequences, with approximately 29% found just once. The specimen was cultured CD8+ T cells from PBMCs, collected from culture after CMV antigen stimulation. The rearrangement links TRBV25-1 to TRBJ2-2; 9 bases fit TRBD2. The TCR sequence derives from a human donor in good health (CMV status not recorded). Some clones in this sample may be carry-over from other donors' samples. This CDR3 is CASSERFERGANTGELFF. CDR3 bases: TGTGCCAGCAGTGAACGCTTCGAGCGGGGGGCGAACACCGGGGAGCTGTTTTTT.